There are a few counts of the clone carrying this T cell receptor beta chain. These data come from a study of response to subunit inactivated influenza vaccine. TCRdb re-derived calls from the RT-PCR reads in MiXCR, one entry per CDR3 protein. The sample records fewer than 800,000 distinct CDR3 sequences, roughly 14% being singletons. This CDR3 spans 14 amino acids. Germline V CDR1 and CDR2: MNHNS, SASEGT. The ends were cut back, 4 bases at V and 2 bases at J, with 10 bases in the middle. This chain joins TRBV6-1 and TRBJ2-3; D uncertain. The sample consisted of PBMCs from blood, taken 11 to 12 days after vaccination. The source of this sequence is a man aged 45 to 65 who received an inactivated influenza vaccine. As DNA, the CDR3 is TGTGCCAGCAGTGGACGCAAGAACACAGATACGCAGTATTTT. Protein product: CASSGRKNTDTQYF.